This T cell receptor beta chain was captured in a study of long-term antiretroviral therapy in people with HIV. At survey level, the immunoSEQ assay was run in its v3.0 version. The assay was immunoSEQ multiplex PCR, and TCRdb's table has in-frame clones only and misses some. This repertoire shows 24,000 or so clones, around 80% found once; its top ten account for around 4.9%. Germline loops: CDR1 MNHEY, CDR2 SVGAGI. With V trimmed by 5 bases and J by 7 bases, 8 bases remained unmatched. This CDR3 spans 15 amino acids. This clone was counted between two and nine times. This TCR was recovered from a woman in her thirties or forties with HIV. The material was unsorted PBMCs, obtained 0.5 years after starting antiretroviral therapy. The chain has TRBV6-5 and TRBJ1-6; 7 positions agree with TRBD1. The CDR3 sequence: CASSQGGAMNSPLHF. The DNA for the CDR3 is TGTGCCAGCAGTCAAGGGGGCGCCATGAATTCACCCCTCCACTTT.